A single sample is the source of the 15 T cell receptor beta chains below, sequenced in a study of blood T cell repertoires in COVID-19. Libraries were prepared by immunoSEQ multiplex PCR; TCRdb keeps only in-frame clonotypes and omits some of them. Found here are around 310,000 clones, nearly 90% of them singletons; the top ten hold almost 9.5%. The sequencing sample was made of PBMCs or T cells enriched from blood (not recorded which). The receptors come from a woman aged 25 to 39 who had recovered from COVID-19.

The J gene is TRBJ2-7, the V gene TRBV2; TRBD1 matches 9 bases. The CDR3 length is 15 residues. V shed 5 bases, J shed 9 bases, and the junction held 14 bases outside the gene matches. CDR1 and CDR2 from the germline V gene are SNHLY and FYNNEI. CDR3 residues: CASSQSRDRVFRQYF. As DNA, the CDR3 is TGTGCCAGCAGTCAGAGCCGGGACAGGGTATTTAGGCAGTACTTC.

The chain is built from TRBV10-1 and TRBJ2-5, with D uncertain. There are 14 residues in the CDR3. Trimming shortened V by 3 bases and J by 1 base, and 9 bases separated the two germline ends. The germline CDR1 and CDR2 sequences are WNHNN and SYGVQD (reference sequence). The CDR3 is CASSDSTTQETQYF. The DNA of the CDR3 is TGCGCCAGCAGTGACTCGACAACCCAAGAGACCCAGTACTTC.

This clone appeared a few times. The chain employs TRBV15 and TRBJ2-7, with D maybe TRBD1 (5 bases). The CDR3 is 13 residues long. Germline-derived CDR1 and CDR2 are LNHNV and YYDKDF (reference sequence). Trimming pared 6 bases from V and 2 bases from J, leaving 11 bases between. CDR3 coding DNA: TGTGCCACCAGTAGTGACAGAACCTACGAGCAGTACTTC. Translating gives CATSSDRTYEQYF.

The chain combines TRBV27 with TRBJ2-5; the match to TRBD2 covers 7 bases. Germline V gene lookup returns CDR1 MNHEY and CDR2 SMNVEV (reference sequence). The length of the CDR3 is 14 residues. The V segment lost 6 bases and the J segment 4 bases; nucleotides outside the gene matches: 8. Here the CDR3 reads CASRRRAGLETQYF. DNA of the CDR3: TGTGCCAGCAGACGTAGAGCGGGGCTAGAGACCCAGTACTTC.

This clone was counted a few times. This chain joins TRBV11-2 and TRBJ1-6; tentatively, D is TRBD1 (6 bases). V lost 5 bases, J lost 6 bases, and 14 bases lay in between. CDR1 and CDR2 from the germline V gene are SGHAT and FQNNGV. The CDR3 length is 15 residues. The CDR3 DNA is TGTGCCAGCAGCCCGACCCGGGACACTAATTCACCCCTCCACTTT. Encoded protein: CASSPTRDTNSPLHF.

The chain employs TRBV27 and TRBJ2-3; D uncertain. The germline gives CDR1 MNHEY, CDR2 SMNVEV (reference sequence). The CDR3 totals 15 residues. V shed 2 bases and J shed 0 bases, with 9 bases lying between them. CDR3 DNA: TGTGCCAGCAGTTTAGGTGCCCGGAGCACAGATACGCAGTATTTT. Protein product: CASSLGARSTDTQYF.

The chain couples TRBV21-1 to TRBJ1-2; the DNA was not compared with TRBD1, the D call given in the table. TRBV21-1 is shown as a pseudogene. The CDR3 sequence is 16 residues long. The CDR3 DNA sequence: TGTGCCAGCAGCCACCAAGGGACAGGGGGTCTCGGTGGCTACACCTTC. This gives the protein CASSHQGTGGLGGYTF.

The V gene is TRBV7-9, the J gene TRBJ1-1; 10 bases fit TRBD1. V gave up 5 bases and J gave up 4 bases; unmatched junction bases: 7. Germline CDR1 is SEHNR and CDR2 is FQNEAQ (reference sequence). CDR3 length: 15 amino acids. The CDR3 DNA reads TGTGCCAGCAGCCCTCGACAGGGGGCGACCACTGAAGCTTTCTTT. The encoded protein is CASSPRQGATTEAFF.

The chain links TRBV27 to TRBJ1-2; tentative D call: TRBD1 (6 bases). The V gene lost 1 base and the J gene lost 8 bases, with 20 bases spanning the gap. Germline CDR1 reads MNHEY; CDR2 reads SMNVEV (reference sequence). The CDR3 sequence is 16 residues long. CDR3 in DNA: TGTGCCAGCAGTTTATGGTCACAGGGAAACGGCGGCGGCTACACCTTC. It encodes CASSLWSQGNGGGYTF.

V is TRBV19 and J is TRBJ2-7, with TRBD2 identical over 12 bases. Germline V gives CDR1 LNHDA, CDR2 SQIVND (reference sequence). The CDR3 runs to 15 residues. With 6 bases clipped from V and 6 bases from J, the junction kept 9 bases outside the gene matches. The CDR3 is CASSPTSGSLPEQYF. The CDR3, as DNA: TGTGCCAGTAGCCCGACTAGCGGGAGTCTGCCCGAGCAGTACTTC.

The chain carries TRBV5-1 and TRBJ2-3; D is undetermined. Per germline, CDR1 SGHRS and CDR2 YFSETQ. CDR3 length equals 16 residues. V gave up 0 bases and J gave up 0 bases, with 11 bases separating them. CDR3 bases: TGCGCCAGCAGCTTGGTCGCAGATCTCAGCACAGATACGCAGTATTTT. Protein sequence: CASSLVADLSTDTQYF.

The chain joins TRBV10-3 to TRBJ2-7, with D tentatively TRBD2 (5 bases). The CDR3 runs 16 residues. The germline gives CDR1 ENHRY, CDR2 SYGVKD. V dropped 2 bases and J dropped 6 bases, with 20 bases sitting between them. The CDR3 nucleotides are TGTGCCATCAGTGAGATTCGAGGGCCAGGCGGCGGCGAGCAGTACTTC. Protein sequence: CAISEIRGPGGGEQYF.

The rearrangement uses TRBV5-4 and TRBJ2-3; 7 bases are a match to TRBD1. The germline V gene encodes CDR1 SGHNT and CDR2 YYREEE (reference sequence). V lost 9 bases, J lost 3 bases, and 10 bases stayed unmatched. The CDR3 sequence is 14 residues long. The CDR3 region is CATRLGTETDTQYF. CDR3 nucleotides: TGTGCCACCCGTCTTGGGACAGAGACAGATACGCAGTATTTT.

This clone has only one observation. The CDR3: CASSLYSEHHEQFF. The DNA of the CDR3 is TGTGCCAGCAGTTTGTATTCGGAGCACCATGAGCAGTTCTTC. This chain connects TRBV6-5 to TRBJ2-1, with D unresolved. This CDR3 contains 14 residues. V lost 4 bases and J 8 bases, leaving 15 bases between the germline ends. Looked up from germline, CDR1 is MNHEY and CDR2 is SVGAGI.

The chain carries TRBV10-3 and TRBJ2-3; tentative D call: TRBD1 (5 bases). The CDR3 is 13 residues long. V was shortened by 8 bases and J by 2 bases, with 11 bases between the two germline ends. Looked up from germline, CDR1 is ENHRY and CDR2 is SYGVKD. CDR3 bases: TGTGCCATCGCGACAGCCAACACAGATACGCAGTATTTT. It codes for CAIATANTDTQYF.